Reported below is one T cell receptor (beta chain). The data are from a study of blood T cell repertoires in COVID-19. Study-wide background: The samples span acute and convalescent COVID-19 from the United States, Italy and Spain. From T cells, B-cell-depleted T cells, or PBMCs came the material, which was cDNA or gDNA.

In the original processing: Estimates of nucleated cell counts were drawn from the amplification of reference gene primers. Repertoires were generated with immunoSEQ multiplex PCR, while TCRdb's copy carries only in-frame clones and drops some. V and J calls and clone size are given by that table; D and trimming were obtained from the DNA. The profile shows approximately 92,000 clones, over 60% of them singletons. The CDR3 covers 14 residues. Germline CDR1 MNHEY, CDR2 SVGAGI. Germline trimming cut 6 bases from V and 6 bases from J; bases unmatched to any gene: 10. The chain carries TRBV6-5 and TRBJ1-2, with 7 bases that match TRBD1. Sequencing was performed on peripheral blood. The receptor comes from a man aged 45-65 years who had recovered from COVID-19. The CDR3 here is CASRGDREPDGYTF. CDR3 DNA: TGTGCCAGCAGGGGAGACAGGGAGCCGGATGGCTACACCTTC.